Listed below are T cell receptor beta chains from one sample, sequenced in a study of CD8+CD57+ T cells in acquired aplastic anemia. TCRdb re-called the reads with MiXCR, one entry per CDR3 protein. The data contain a few hundred thousand distinct CDR3 sequences, 25% to 40% of them singletons. Sequencing used sorted CD4+, CD8+, or CD8+CD57+ T cells (not recorded which) from PBMCs. The source is a human donor with aplastic anemia. CDR3s include the opening cysteine and the closing phenylalanine or tryptophan. The D gene is left open where the match is weak. Where a row states a size, it is once, few, many or the class of an expanded clone; other rows omit it.

V,J,size,D,CDR3,DNA
TRBV19,TRBJ2-3,many,TRBD2,CASSMGGGTDTQYF,TGTGCCAGTAGTATGGGCGGGGGTACAGATACGCAGTATTTT
TRBV2,TRBJ1-3,.,.,CASSGNGRGNTIYF,TGTGCCAGCAGTGGCAACGGACGGGGAAACACCATATATTTT
TRBV10-3,TRBJ2-3,many,.,CAISESVRDTQYF,TGTGCCATCAGTGAGTCGGTTAGGGATACGCAGTATTTT
TRBV7-9,TRBJ1-5,many,.,CASSSRKDQPQHF,TGTGCCAGCAGTTCAAGGAAGGATCAGCCCCAGCATTTT
TRBV2,TRBJ2-3,once,TRBD1,CASTHRGQGTDTQYF,TGTGCCAGCACTCACAGGGGGCAGGGCACAGATACGCAGTATTTT
TRBV4-3,TRBJ1-3,few,TRBD1,CASSQDISRDSTGNTIYF,TGCGCCAGCAGCCAAGACATTAGTCGGGACAGTACTGGAAACACCATATATTTT
TRBV6-4,TRBJ2-7,once,TRBD2,CASCLTRGTSGPPGEQYF,TGTGCCAGCTGCTTGACTCGGGGGACTAGCGGTCCCCCAGGGGAGCAGTACTTC
TRBV20-1,TRBJ1-5,few,.,CSAITSIGPGNSNQPQHF,TGCAGTGCTATAACATCGATAGGCCCCGGTAATAGCAATCAGCCCCAGCATTTT
TRBV29-1,TRBJ1-6,.,TRBD1,CSCTGGDSPLHF,TGCAGCTGCACAGGGGGTGATTCACCCCTCCACTTT
TRBV7-6,TRBJ2-5,few,TRBD2,CASSLIAGGLQETQYF,TGTGCCAGCAGCCTAATAGCGGGAGGGTTACAAGAGACCCAGTACTTC
TRBV11-2,TRBJ2-7,many,.,CASSLVGESYF,TGTGCCAGCAGCTTAGTCGGGGAGTCGTACTTC
TRBV20-1,TRBJ1-1,.,.,CSARDRTPRAEAFF,TGCAGTGCTAGAGATCGAACCCCACGGGCTGAAGCTTTCTTT
TRBV10-2,TRBJ1-3,.,.,CASTWDTSGNTIYF,TGCGCCAGCACCTGGGACACCTCTGGAAACACCATATATTTT
TRBV2,TRBJ1-1,many,.,CASSPTGKNTEAFF,TGTGCCAGCAGTCCGACAGGAAAGAACACTGAAGCTTTCTTT
TRBV5-5,TRBJ1-5,.,TRBD1,CASSLRTGGDQPQHF,TGTGCCAGCAGCTTGCGGACAGGGGGCGATCAGCCCCAGCATTTT
TRBV7-2,TRBJ1-2,many,TRBD1,CASRPGQGYGYTF,TGTGCCAGCAGACCGGGACAGGGATATGGCTACACCTTC
TRBV11-1,TRBJ2-1,.,.,CASSLLVGGIDEQFF,TGTGCCAGCAGCTTATTAGTTGGAGGGATCGATGAGCAGTTCTTC
TRBV4-3,TRBJ1-2,few,.,CASSQDRGLNYGYTF,TGCGCCAGCAGCCAAGATCGGGGTTTGAACTATGGCTACACCTTC
TRBV25-1,TRBJ2-5,.,.,CASSERENQETQYF,TGTGCCAGCAGTGAGCGGGAAAACCAAGAGACCCAGTACTTC
TRBV30,TRBJ2-5,.,.,CAWSVRDFKTQYF,TGTGCCTGGAGTGTACGGGACTTTAAGACCCAGTACTTC
TRBV5-8,TRBJ2-6,.,.,CASSPGSGANVLAF,TGTGCCAGCAGCCCCGGCTCTGGGGCCAACGTCCTGGCTTTC